Listed below are T cell receptor beta chains from one sample, sequenced in a study of T cell responses to AZD1222 COVID-19 vaccine. Method: immunoSEQ multiplex PCR; TCRdb's copy keeps in-frame clones and lacks some. The table includes roughly 120,000 clones, roughly 92% detected once. Sequences were derived from peripheral blood, sampled 28 days after the second AZD1222 dose. These receptors were taken from an adult who received the AZD1222 COVID-19 vaccine. Each CDR3 is given with its conserved first and last residue. Fields, in order: CDR3 length, D gene, V gene, clone size, J gene, CDR3 DNA, CDR3 protein. A D gene is named only where the DNA matches it firmly. Size is omitted from some rows. Given values are once, few, many or a class for expanded clones.

14	.	TRBV6-5	.	TRBJ1-3	TGTGCCAGCAAAGGCAGGCCCTCTGGAAACACCATATATTTT	CASKGRPSGNTIYF
15	.	TRBV6-5	.	TRBJ2-1	TGTGCCAGCAGTTATTGGAGGGGTGAGGTCAATGAGCAGTTCTTC	CASSYWRGEVNEQFF
13	.	TRBV5-4	.	TRBJ2-7	TGTGCCAGCAGCCCGGCTTCAACCTACGAGCAGTACTTC	CASSPASTYEQYF
14	TRBD2	TRBV7-2	.	TRBJ2-5	TGTGCCAGCAGCTCAGTCGGGGGGTTGGAGACCCAGTACTTC	CASSSVGGLETQYF
16	TRBD1	TRBV7-2	.	TRBJ1-1	TGTGCCAGCAGCTTTTCGAGACAGGGACTAGGGACTGAAGCTTTCTTT	CASSFSRQGLGTEAFF
15	.	TRBV18	.	TRBJ2-2	TGTGCCAGCTCACTGGGGGGACACAACACCGGGGAGCTGTTTTTT	CASSLGGHNTGELFF
14	.	TRBV6-5	once	TRBJ2-5	TGTGCCAGCGGAAGCAGACGAGGCCAAGAGACCCAGTACTTC	CASGSRRGQETQYF
14	.	TRBV5-1	.	TRBJ1-6	TGCGCCAGCAGCTTGGCCGTGACAGATTCACCCCTCCACTTT	CASSLAVTDSPLHF
17	.	TRBV5-6	.	TRBJ1-5	TGTGCCAGCAGCCTTATGGGGGCCCGGTATAGCAATCAGCCCCAGCATTTT	CASSLMGARYSNQPQHF
12	.	TRBV10-1	once	TRBJ2-7	TGCGCCAGTGGAGGGGACTCCTACGAGCAGTACTTC	CASGGDSYEQYF
16	.	TRBV6-4	.	TRBJ1-2	TGTGCCAGCAGTGACTCAGTTGAGGGTTCCGGCTATGGCTACACCTTC	CASSDSVEGSGYGYTF
16	.	TRBV4-2	.	TRBJ2-2	TGTGCCAGCAGCCAAGATTCCCCGGGCGACACCGGGGAGCTGTTTTTT	CASSQDSPGDTGELFF
15	.	TRBV7-2	.	TRBJ1-1	TGTGCCAGCAGCTTACTGGGACGAGGGGGGACTGAAGCTTTCTTT	CASSLLGRGGTEAFF
14	.	TRBV6-5	.	TRBJ1-1	TGTGCCAGCACAGAACCCGGGGATCCCACTGAAGCTTTCTTT	CASTEPGDPTEAFF
15	TRBD1	TRBV7-6	few	TRBJ2-2	TGTGCCAGCAGCCCTTGGACAGGGTTGGGCGGGGAGCTGTTTTTT	CASSPWTGLGGELFF
16	.	TRBV5-1	few	TRBJ2-5	TGCGCCAGCAGCTTGGACGCAAGGGGGTTTCGGGAGACCCAGTACTTC	CASSLDARGFRETQYF
15	TRBD2	TRBV6-5	.	TRBJ2-5	TGTGCCAGCACCCGCGCCTGGGGGGGAGGAGAGACCCAGTACTTC	CASTRAWGGGETQYF
15	.	TRBV10-3	.	TRBJ1-3	TGTGCCATCAGTGAGTCGGGGGTGTCTGGAAACACCATATATTTT	CAISESGVSGNTIYF
18	TRBD1	TRBV10-3	.	TRBJ1-5	TGTGCCATCAGTGAGTCCAGCGGGACAGGGGGCATCAATCAGCCCCAGCATTTT	CAISESSGTGGINQPQHF
15	.	TRBV2	few	TRBJ2-3	TGTGCCAGCAGTGAAGGCCAGGGTTGGTCAGATACGCAGTATTTT	CASSEGQGWSDTQYF
16	.	TRBV21-1	.	TRBJ2-7	TGTGCCAGCAGCAAAGCCCCTAGCGGGGTCTCCTACGAGCAGTACTTC	CASSKAPSGVSYEQYF
16	.	TRBV4-1	once	TRBJ2-4	TGCGCCAGCAGCCAAGAGGGGGGTATAGGGAAGAACATTCAGTACTTC	CASSQEGGIGKNIQYF
14	.	TRBV2	.	TRBJ1-4	TGTGCCAGCGAGCCCACAGGGATCAATGAAAAACTGTTTTTT	CASEPTGINEKLFF
14	.	TRBV5-1	.	TRBJ1-2	TGCGCCAGCAGCTCGCAATCCGACGGCTATGGCTACACCTTC	CASSSQSDGYGYTF
12	.	TRBV6-2/TRBV6-3	.	TRBJ1-6	TGTGCCAGCAGTTACGGGAATTCACCCCTCCACTTT	CASSYGNSPLHF
16	.	TRBV19	.	TRBJ1-5	TGTGCCAGTAGTATGCAGACAGGTCATAGCAATCAGCCCCAGCATTTT	CASSMQTGHSNQPQHF
18	TRBD2	TRBV12-5	few	TRBJ2-1	TGTGCTAGTGGTTTGGTACGGATTCGGGGGGGCCGCTTCAATGAGCAGTTCTTC	CASGLVRIRGGRFNEQFF